The rows below give T cell receptor beta chains drawn from one sample of a study of PD-1 blockade in classical Hodgkin lymphoma. Clones were read by immunoSEQ multiplex PCR, and TCRdb kept only the in-frame ones, dropping some. Counted here are tens of thousands of clones, roughly 90% occurring once; the ten biggest clones make up about 15%. This specimen was peripheral blood mononuclear cells (PBMCs), taken before the fourth cycle of nivolumab. These receptors were obtained from a human donor with classical Hodgkin lymphoma. The CDR3 runs from the conserved cysteine through the conserved F or W. D genes are given only for firm matches. Not every row has a clone size; where given, it reads once, few, many or a size class.

TRBJ1-2	TRBV29-1	.	.	CSVSGPAPHGYTF	TGCAGCGTTTCTGGGCCAGCCCCACATGGCTACACCTTC
TRBJ1-5	TRBV11-2	.	once	CASSLEGRPNQPQHF	TGTGCCAGCAGCTTAGAGGGACGGCCCAATCAGCCCCAGCATTTT
TRBJ2-1	TRBV19	.	.	CASSIDEGGQPFNEQFF	TGTGCCAGTAGTATAGATGAGGGGGGACAGCCTTTCAATGAGCAGTTCTTC
TRBJ2-3	TRBV19	TRBD2	.	CAVDLAGGTDTQYF	TGTGCCGTGGACCTGGCGGGAGGCACAGATACGCAGTATTTT
TRBJ1-1	TRBV7-9	.	once	CASSLRPEAEAFF	TGTGCCAGCAGCTTACGACCTGAGGCTGAAGCTTTCTTT
TRBJ1-4	TRBV7-9	TRBD1	.	CASSLARTGQEKLFF	TGTGCCAGCAGCTTAGCTAGGACAGGGCAAGAAAAACTGTTTTTT
TRBJ2-4	TRBV28	TRBD2	.	CASSRTSVQYF	TGTGCCAGCAGCCGCACTAGCGTTCAGTACTTC
TRBJ2-3	TRBV4-1	.	.	CASSQTWGVTDTQYF	TGCGCCAGCAGCCAGACGTGGGGGGTCACAGATACGCAGTATTTT
TRBJ1-1	TRBV6-1	.	few	CASSESENTEAFF	TGTGCCAGCAGTGAATCGGAGAACACTGAAGCTTTCTTT
TRBJ1-4	TRBV5-6	TRBD1	.	CASSSQGQGYEKLFF	TGTGCCAGCAGCTCACAAGGACAGGGTTATGAAAAACTGTTTTTT
TRBJ1-2	TRBV7-2	.	.	CASSFTREAYGYTF	TGTGCCAGCAGCTTTACCCGTGAGGCATATGGCTACACCTTC
TRBJ2-6	TRBV25-1	TRBD1	.	CASSGWDRVPSGANVLTF	TGTGCCAGCAGTGGGTGGGACAGGGTGCCCTCTGGGGCCAACGTCCTGACTTTC
TRBJ2-7	TRBV7-6	.	.	CASSLRRREGYEQYF	TGTGCCAGCAGCTTGAGGCGGCGGGAAGGCTACGAGCAGTACTTC
TRBJ2-1	TRBV19	.	.	CATRYNEQFF	TGTGCCACAAGATACAATGAGCAGTTCTTC
TRBJ2-5	TRBV9	.	.	CASSVEGLQETQYF	TGTGCCAGCAGCGTAGAGGGACTCCAAGAGACCCAGTACTTC
TRBJ2-7	TRBV2	TRBD2	few	CASSVVGGSYEQYF	TGTGCCAGCAGTGTGGTGGGAGGGTCCTACGAGCAGTACTTC
TRBJ1-4	TRBV25-1	.	.	CASSVQDGREKLFF	TGTGCCAGCAGTGTTCAGGATGGGAGAGAAAAACTGTTTTTT
TRBJ2-1	TRBV6-5	TRBD2	.	CASSYSGGSYNEQFF	TGTGCCAGCAGTTACTCGGGAGGGTCCTACAATGAGCAGTTCTTC
TRBJ1-2	TRBV2	.	.	CASSEHYGYTF	TGTGCCAGCAGTGAACACTATGGCTACACCTTC
TRBJ2-1	TRBV29-1	TRBD2	few	CSVGQGLSYNEQFF	TGCAGCGTTGGGCAGGGACTATCCTACAATGAGCAGTTCTTC
TRBJ1-5	TRBV30	.	.	CAWSPRDPLGPQHF	TGTGCCTGGAGTCCCCGGGACCCATTGGGGCCCCAGCATTTT
TRBJ2-1	TRBV6-4	.	.	CASINRGRVVGGFF	TGTGCCAGCATCAATCGGGGGCGGGTGGTCGGTGGGTTCTTC
TRBJ2-6	TRBV5-4	.	.	CASSQQGVPSGANVLTF	TGTGCCAGCAGCCAACAAGGGGTCCCCTCTGGGGCCAACGTCCTGACTTTC
TRBJ2-7	TRBV7-8	.	.	CASSSVGEAYEQYF	TGTGCCAGCAGCTCCGTGGGGGAGGCCTACGAGCAGTACTTC
TRBJ2-1	TRBV5-4	TRBD2	.	CASSYGTSGDNEQFF	TGTGCCAGCAGCTATGGGACTAGCGGCGACAATGAGCAGTTCTTC
TRBJ2-3	TRBV7-9	TRBD1	.	CASSLAQTGGTDTQYF	TGTGCCAGCAGCTTAGCCCAGACAGGGGGCACAGATACGCAGTATTTT
TRBJ1-1	TRBV11-2	.	.	CASSLPRQLEAFF	TGTGCCAGCAGCCTACCCCGACAGCTTGAAGCTTTCTTT
TRBJ2-3	TRBV5-1	.	.	CASSLDREADTQYF	TGCGCCAGCAGCTTGGACAGGGAGGCAGATACGCAGTATTTT
TRBJ2-7	TRBV10-3	TRBD2	.	CAISGASGNSYEQYF	TGTGCCATCAGTGGGGCGAGCGGGAACTCCTACGAGCAGTACTTC
TRBJ2-6	TRBV5-1	.	.	CASSAATGANVLTF	TGCGCCAGCAGCGCCGCCACAGGGGCCAACGTCCTGACTTTC
TRBJ2-7	TRBV11-2	TRBD1	.	CASSSRQGDPPPYEQYF	TGTGCCAGCAGCTCCCGACAGGGTGATCCTCCTCCCTACGAGCAGTACTTC
TRBJ2-7	TRBV7-3	.	.	CASSASGPYYEQYF	TGTGCCAGCAGCGCATCGGGTCCGTACTACGAGCAGTACTTC